The 7 T cell receptor beta chains given below trace back to one sample, sequenced in a study of blood T cell repertoires in COVID-19. The data were produced by immunoSEQ multiplex PCR, yet TCRdb's version contains in-frame clones alone and is incomplete. The repertoire holds about 230,000 clones, with around 83% as singletons. The sample was peripheral blood. These receptors originate from a middle-aged man with acute or convalescent COVID-19.

The V call is TRBV11-2, the J call TRBJ1-5; D remains unclear. V was shortened by 10 bases and J by 2 bases, with 24 bases between the two germline ends. The CDR3 spans 17 residues. CDR1 and CDR2 from the germline V gene are SGHAT and FQNNGV. In nucleotides, the CDR3 is TGTGCCATCCACCTTTCTTCTGAAAACAGTTGCAATCAGCCCCAGCATTTT. As protein: CAIHLSSENSCNQPQHF.

This clone was seen a few times. The genes are TRBV3-1 (or the pseudogene TRBV3-2) and TRBJ2-5, with a weak D call TRBD1 (6 bases). Deletions cut 5 bases from V and 5 bases from J, with 15 bases between. The CDR3 runs to 14 residues. Germline CDR1 is LGHDT and CDR2 is YNNKEL (reference sequence). CDR3 protein: CASSSRAQGETQYF. The CDR3 nucleotides read TGTGCCAGCAGCTCCCGGGCCCAGGGGGAGACCCAGTACTTC.

This clone was counted a few times. The V call is TRBV12-3 or TRBV12-4, the J call TRBJ1-6; D is unresolved. V was cut by 1 base and J by 8 bases, with 6 bases left in between. The CDR3 covers 13 residues. The CDR3 is CASSLGGDSPLHF. The CDR3 nucleotides are TGTGCCAGCAGTTTAGGAGGAGATTCACCCCTCCACTTT.

The chain has TRBV7-9 and TRBJ1-1; D is possibly TRBD1 (6 bases). The ends were cut back, 6 bases at V and 4 bases at J, with 18 bases in the middle. Germline CDR1 and CDR2: SEHNR and FQNEAQ (reference sequence). The CDR3 is made up of 15 amino acids. CDR3 sequence: CASRPLDGGATEAFF. CDR3 sequence (DNA): TGTGCCAGCAGACCTTTGGACGGGGGGGCCACTGAAGCTTTCTTT.

The chain carries TRBV7-8 and TRBJ1-2, with 7 bases lining up with TRBD1. V lost 1 base and J lost 8; bases outside the gene matches: 10. The CDR3 consists of 15 residues. Germline V gene data show CDR1 as SGHVS and CDR2 as FQNEAQ. The CDR3, as DNA: TGTGCCAGCAGCTTAGGCGTCAGCAGGGGGTCGGGCTACACCTTC. It specifies CASSLGVSRGSGYTF. Filled out from reference TRBV7-8 and TRBJ1-2, the complete variable domain reads GAGVSQSPRYKVAKRGQDVALRCDPISGHVSLFWYQQALGQGPEFLTYFQNEAQLDKSGLPSDRFFAERPEGSVSTLKIQRTQQEDSAVYLCASSLGVSRGSGYTFGSGTRLTVV.

V and J are TRBV6-2 or TRBV6-3 and TRBJ2-7, with D unresolved. CDR3 length: 12 amino acids. CDR1 is MNHEY and CDR2 is SVGEGT in the germline V gene. Trimming pared 2 bases from V and 2 bases from J, leaving 4 bases between. The CDR3, as DNA: TGTGCCAGCAGTTACCCTGCCTACGAGCAGTACTTC. Protein product: CASSYPAYEQYF.

The chain combines TRBV29-1 with TRBJ1-4, with unresolved D. The CDR3 totals 12 residues. From germline, CDR1 is SQVTM and CDR2 ANQGSEA. V lost 4 bases and J lost 8, with 11 bases in between. This chain's CDR3 is CSVGRTGEKLFF. In nucleotides, the CDR3 is TGCAGCGTTGGGCGAACCGGGGAAAAACTGTTTTTT.